This T cell receptor (beta chain) is drawn from a study of blood T cell repertoires in COVID-19. Turning to the study itself: Samples of COVID-19 (acute and convalescent) were obtained from the United States, Italy and Spain. PBMCs, B-cell-depleted T cells, or T cells were the source of the cDNA or gDNA that made up the material.

Germline CDR1 SGHVS, CDR2 FQNEAQ. Trimming stripped 5 bases from V and 0 bases from J, with 14 bases between. The CDR3 runs to 16 residues. Authors' methods: Cell counts per sample came from amplifying reference gene primers. Profiled with immunoSEQ multiplex PCR; TCRdb holds only in-frame clones, not every one. The DNA gave D and trimming, while V, J and clone size come from that table. The sample has approximately 150,000 clones, 80% to 90% seen once. The sequencing input was peripheral blood. The V call is TRBV7-8, the J call TRBJ2-1; perhaps TRBD1 as D (6 bases). This clonotype originated in a man in his fifties who had recovered from COVID-19. The CDR3 DNA reads TGTGCCAGCAGCCCTACTAGGGGGTTCTCCTACAATGAGCAGTTCTTC. This codes for CASSPTRGFSYNEQFF.